This entry lists 7 T cell receptor beta chains sequenced from one sample in a study of CD8+CD57+ T cells in acquired aplastic anemia. The template used for profiling TCR beta VDJ and CDR3 was genomic DNA. Each CDR3 protein is one row after TCRdb ran MiXCR on the reads. The table has 190,000 or so distinct CDR3 sequences, less than 50% seen once; the top ten hold around 2%. Individuals selected for sequencing had exhibited CD8+CD57+ cell expansion on flow cytometry. The sequenced sample was sorted CD4+, CD8+, or CD8+CD57+ T cells (not recorded which) from PBMCs. The source of these receptors is a human donor with aplastic anemia.

The genes are TRBV29-1 and TRBJ2-1; 10 bases align to TRBD2. The length of the CDR3 is 13 residues. Germline V gives CDR1 SQVTM, CDR2 ANQGSEA. V lost 7 bases and J lost 5; bases outside the gene matches: 5. CDR3 amino acids: CSGLAGVNNEQFF. The CDR3 nucleotides read TGCAGCGGTCTAGCGGGGGTAAACAATGAGCAGTTCTTC.

This clonotype was seen ten or more times. The chain has TRBV19 and TRBJ2-1, with unresolved D. The length of the CDR3 is 11 residues. Germline V gene sequence: CDR1 LNHDA, CDR2 SQIVND (reference sequence). Between the trimmed V and J ends, which lost 3 bases and 9 bases, there was a span of 6 bases. CDR3 sequence (DNA): TGTGCCAGTAGTATGGGTGGTGAGCAGTTCTTC. Amino acids: CASSMGGEQFF.

The chain joins TRBV19 to TRBJ2-3; a possible D gene is TRBD2 (6 bases). Trimming took off 3 bases at V and 9 bases at J, with 22 bases between the two ends. Germline loops: CDR1 LNHDA, CDR2 SQIVND (reference sequence). The CDR3 is 16 residues long. This CDR3 reads CASSIAWAGTAGTQYF. CDR3 DNA: TGTGCCAGTAGTATCGCCTGGGCGGGAACGGCGGGGACGCAGTATTTT.

This clonotype was counted ten times or more. This chain connects TRBV12-3 or TRBV12-4 to TRBJ1-2; no reliable D call. V was cut by 2 bases and J by 4 bases, with 5 bases left in between. This CDR3 region has 12 residues. The CDR3 spells CASSLPGYGYTF. CDR3 nucleotides: TGTGCCAGCAGTTTACCAGGCTATGGCTACACCTTC.

This chain links TRBV29-1 with TRBJ2-3; 13 nucleotides line up with TRBD2. Unmatched junction bases numbered 9, after V lost 6 bases and J lost 6 bases. The CDR3 contains 15 residues. Germline values: CDR1 SQVTM, CDR2 ANQGSEA. The CDR3 loop is CSVGGRTSGSDTQYF. The DNA for the CDR3 is TGCAGCGTGGGAGGACGGACTAGCGGGAGTGATACGCAGTATTTT.

At least ten counts were recorded for this clonotype. The rearrangement links TRBV25-1 to TRBJ2-3, with 7 bases that match TRBD2. Per germline, CDR1 MGHDK and CDR2 SYGVNS. The V gene end was trimmed by 5 bases and the J gene end by 2 bases; junction bases not matched to a gene: 1. CDR3 length: 13 amino acids. DNA for the CDR3: TGTGCCAGCAGTAAGCGGGACACAGATACGCAGTATTTT. This translates into CASSKRDTDTQYF.

This clonotype was observed a few times. The CDR3 DNA follows: TGTGCCAGCAGTTTATTTTCTAGCGGGAATAGGTACAATGAGCAGTTCTTC. Its translation is CASSLFSSGNRYNEQFF. The rearrangement uses TRBV27 and TRBJ2-1; 9 nucleotides match TRBD2. CDR1 and CDR2 from the germline V gene are MNHEY and SMNVEV (reference sequence). This CDR3 has 17 residues. The V segment lost 1 base and the J segment 4 bases; nucleotides outside the gene matches: 8.